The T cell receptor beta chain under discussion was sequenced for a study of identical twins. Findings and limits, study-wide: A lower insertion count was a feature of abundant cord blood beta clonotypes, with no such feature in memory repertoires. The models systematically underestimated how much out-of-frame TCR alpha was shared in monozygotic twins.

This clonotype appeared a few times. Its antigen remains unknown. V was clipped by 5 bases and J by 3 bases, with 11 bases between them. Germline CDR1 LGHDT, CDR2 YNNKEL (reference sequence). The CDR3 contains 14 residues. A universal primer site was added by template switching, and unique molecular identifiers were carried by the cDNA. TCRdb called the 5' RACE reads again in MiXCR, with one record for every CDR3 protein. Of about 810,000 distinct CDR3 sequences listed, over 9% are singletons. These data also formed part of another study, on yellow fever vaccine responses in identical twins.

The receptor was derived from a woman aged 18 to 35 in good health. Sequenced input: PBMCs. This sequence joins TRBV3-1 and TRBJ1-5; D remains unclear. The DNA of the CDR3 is TGTGCCAGCAGCTACAGCACAGTCAATCAGCCCCAGCATTTT. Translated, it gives CASSYSTVNQPQHF.